Listed here is a single T cell receptor beta chain. These data originate in a study of blood T cell repertoires in COVID-19. Whole-study context: COVID-19 samples from acute and convalescent phases originated in the United States, Italy and Spain.

Germline V gene lookup returns CDR1 MNHEY and CDR2 SMNVEV (reference sequence). V was shortened by 0 bases and J by 4 bases, with 9 bases between the two germline ends. The CDR3 totals 14 residues. This table comes from immunoSEQ multiplex PCR, and its TCRdb copy is limited to in-frame clones, with some not included. The sample lists about 310,000 clones, 87% seen once, with less than 2.5% in the top ten. The clonotype was recovered from a young man with active or convalescent COVID-19. The chain employs TRBV27 and TRBJ1-1; no clear D gene. Sequencing was carried out using peripheral blood. CDR3 sequence (DNA): TGTGCCAGCAGTTTATCGCGGGGTTTCACTGAAGCTTTCTTT. Protein sequence: CASSLSRGFTEAFF.